Shown below are 31 T cell receptor beta chains from a single sample sequenced in a study of spatial heterogeneity in lung cancer. Using its own MiXCR run on the 5' RACE reads, TCRdb lists one record per CDR3 protein. This table holds about 94,000 distinct CDR3 sequences, roughly 21% found once. Stated time point: blood at routine non-recurrence follow-up after resection. Sequenced here: PBMCs, sampled at follow-up. The receptors were sampled from a male donor with early-stage non-small cell lung cancer.

The rearrangement links TRBV6-2 or TRBV6-3 to TRBJ2-6, with 8 bases fitting TRBD1. V dropped 6 bases and J dropped 0; count of bases not matched to a gene: 13. The CDR3 is made up of 19 amino acids. Germline CDR1 MNHEY, CDR2 SVGEGT. As DNA, the CDR3 is TGTGCCAGCAGCCCAATCCCCAGACAGGGGACCTCTGGGGCCAACGTCCTGACTTTC. It yields the protein CASSPIPRQGTSGANVLTF.

The rearrangement joins TRBV7-2 to TRBJ2-7; D call uncertain. V lost 8 bases, J lost 2 bases, and 13 bases lay in between. The CDR3 runs 13 residues. Germline-derived CDR1 and CDR2 are SGHTA and FQGNSA. As DNA, the CDR3 is TGTGCCAGCGCAACCTCCCCGGCCTACGAGCAGTACGTC. Translation gives CASATSPAYEQYV.

This clonotype showed up many times. The chain is built from TRBV5-5 and TRBJ2-5; 10 positions agree with TRBD1. Germline V CDR1 and CDR2: SGHKS, YYEKEE (reference sequence). V was pared by 0 bases and J by 1 base, with 3 bases of the junction left unmatched. The CDR3 extends over 16 amino acids. The CDR3 reads CASSLGDRGPQETQYF. The CDR3 DNA follows: TGTGCCAGCAGCTTGGGGGACAGGGGACCCCAAGAGACCCAGTACTTC.

This chain connects TRBV29-1 to TRBJ2-3; TRBD1 is a possible D gene (5 bases). Germline-derived CDR1 and CDR2 are SQVTM and ANQGSEA. The CDR3 spans 12 residues. The V end was cut by 2 bases, the J end by 4 bases, with 7 bases between. CDR3 in DNA: TGCAGCGTTGAACAGGGTCCAGATACGCAGTATTTT. It encodes CSVEQGPDTQYF.

V gene TRBV5-4 combines with J gene TRBJ2-3; 7 bases agree with TRBD2. CDR1 is SGHNT, CDR2 YYREEE, per germline (reference sequence). This CDR3 spans 15 amino acids. With 4 bases clipped from V and 3 bases from J, the junction kept 8 bases outside the gene matches. The CDR3 bases are TGTGCCAGCAGCCCGACTAGCAGTCTGACAGATACGCAGTATTTT. Translation: CASSPTSSLTDTQYF.

The sample holds a few counts of this clonotype. This chain uses TRBV20-1 with TRBJ2-3; tentatively, D is TRBD2 (6 bases). Germline V lookup: CDR1 DFQATT, CDR2 SNEGSKA (reference sequence). V shed 5 bases and J shed 8 bases, with 14 bases lying between them. The CDR3 spans 12 residues. The DNA for the CDR3 is TGCAGTGCTTACCTTCGGGGAGGTACGCAGTATTTT. This sequence encodes CSAYLRGGTQYF.

This clonotype was seen only a few times. This sequence joins TRBV2 and TRBJ2-7; D may be TRBD1 or TRBD2 (5 bases each). Germline CDR1 SNHLY, CDR2 FYNNEI. Trimming took 7 bases from V and 3 from J, leaving 16 bases between them. The CDR3 has 14 amino acids. CDR3 residues: CASIRGRDLYEQYV. The CDR3 nucleotides are TGTGCCAGCATTAGGGGAAGGGACCTCTACGAGCAGTACGTC.

The rearrangement links TRBV7-2 to TRBJ2-7; no definite D call. This CDR3 region has 12 residues. Germline values: CDR1 SGHTA, CDR2 FQGNSA. V was trimmed by 5 bases and J by 3 bases, leaving 8 bases between them. CDR3 region: CASSLTDYEQYF. The CDR3 DNA reads as TGTGCCAGCAGCCTCACAGACTACGAGCAGTACTTC.

This clonotype was picked up a small number of times. This rearrangement joins TRBV9 to TRBJ1-6; D gene uncertain. Trimming removed 4 bases at V and 2 bases at J, with 13 bases between. Germline-derived CDR1 and CDR2 are SGDLS and YYNGEE. There are 16 residues in the CDR3. CDR3 sequence: CASSYTPITYNSPLHF. The DNA for the CDR3 is TGTGCCAGCAGCTACACCCCTATCACCTATAATTCACCCCTCCACTTT. Variable domain in full (rest from reference TRBV9 and TRBJ1-6): DSGVTQTPKHLITATGQRVTLRCSPRSGDLSVYWYQQSLDQGLQFLIQYYNGEERAKGNILERFSAQQFPDLHSELNLSSLELGDSALYFCASSYTPITYNSPLHFGNGTRLTVT.

The chain couples TRBV24-1 to TRBJ2-2, with D unresolved. Deletions cut 6 bases from V and 1 base from J, with 8 bases between. Germline-derived CDR1 and CDR2 are KGHDR and SFDVKD. The CDR3 length is 14 residues. The CDR3 is CATSQAGNTGELFF. The CDR3 DNA reads TGTGCCACCAGTCAAGCAGGGAACACCGGGGAGCTGTTTTTT.

In this sample, this clonotype turned up many times. The chain links TRBV5-1 to TRBJ2-5; a possible D gene is TRBD1 (5 bases). The germline V and J ends were trimmed by 5 bases and 4 bases, with 6 bases remaining between them. Germline V gives CDR1 SGHRS, CDR2 YFSETQ. The CDR3 is made up of 11 amino acids. CDR3 coding DNA: TGCGCCAGCAGGGACATAGAGACCCAGTACTTC. Translated: CASRDIETQYF.

This clonotype was recorded a few times. The chain carries TRBV19 and TRBJ1-5, with a weak D call TRBD1 (5 bases). CDR3 length equals 13 residues. The germline V gene encodes CDR1 LNHDA and CDR2 SQIVND (reference sequence). Trimming took 8 bases from V and 1 from J, leaving 9 bases between them. The CDR3 reads CASRRDSNQPQHF. Written as DNA, the CDR3 is TGTGCCAGTCGACGGGACAGCAATCAGCCCCAGCATTTT.

The chain combines TRBV5-1 with TRBJ1-2; 7 bases match TRBD1. Germline lookup yields CDR1 SGHRS and CDR2 YFSETQ. V trimming: 3 bases; J trimming: 5 bases; junction bases outside the gene matches: 4. The CDR3 has 13 residues. The CDR3 region is CASSSTGEYGYTF. DNA of the CDR3: TGCGCCAGCAGCTCAACAGGGGAGTATGGCTACACCTTC.

This clonotype showed up just a few times. The chain carries TRBV6-2 or TRBV6-3 and TRBJ2-1; 11 bases map to TRBD2. The CDR3 runs 15 residues. V lost 7 bases, J lost 6 bases, and 8 bases stayed unmatched. CDR1 and CDR2 from the germline V gene are MNHEY and SVGEGT. This chain's CDR3 is CASTTSGSGSNEQFF. CDR3 DNA sequence: TGTGCCAGCACCACTAGCGGGAGCGGTTCCAATGAGCAGTTCTTC.

This clonotype was seen only a few times. The J gene is TRBJ2-2, the V gene TRBV30; no clear D gene. V was pared by 4 bases and J by 4 bases, with 13 bases between. The germline CDR1 and CDR2 sequences are GTSNPN and SVGIG (reference sequence). The CDR3 spans 14 residues. CDR3 DNA: TGTGCCTGGAAGGCCGGGCCCTTCACCGGGGAGCTGTTTTTT. Its protein product is CAWKAGPFTGELFF.

V gene TRBV11-3 combines with J gene TRBJ2-5; D is unresolved. The germline V and J ends were trimmed by 3 bases and 7 bases, with 12 bases remaining between them. This CDR3 spans 13 amino acids. CDR1 and CDR2 from the germline V gene are SGHNT and YENEEA. CDR3 sequence reads: CASSFDPTGTQYF. The CDR3 DNA reads as TGTGCCAGCAGCTTTGATCCCACGGGGACCCAGTACTTC.

This clonotype was detected only a few times. The chain joins TRBV29-1 to TRBJ1-1, with D tentatively TRBD1 (5 bases). V was cut by 3 bases and J by 0 bases, with 17 bases left in between. The CDR3 totals 16 residues. The germline V gene encodes CDR1 SQVTM and CDR2 ANQGSEA. CDR3 in DNA: TGCAGCGTTGAGGGACGGAATTGGGGGATGAACACTGAAGCTTTCTTT. Encoded protein: CSVEGRNWGMNTEAFF.

This clonotype came up a few times. The CDR3 DNA sequence: TGTGCCAGCAGCTCCTTGGGGATCACAGATACGCAGTATTTT. Translated: CASSSLGITDTQYF. V gene TRBV7-2 combines with J gene TRBJ2-3; D remains ambiguous. The CDR3 sequence is 14 residues long. V was pared by 4 bases and J by 2 bases, with 10 bases between. CDR1 is SGHTA, CDR2 FQGNSA, per germline.

This clonotype was observed a handful of times. The J gene is TRBJ1-6, the V gene TRBV6-5; TRBD1 is a possible D gene (5 bases). The length of the CDR3 is 14 residues. Per germline, CDR1 MNHEY and CDR2 SVGAGI. The V and J ends lost 6 bases and 7 bases respectively, with 13 bases between them. DNA for the CDR3: TGTGCCAGCAGCCTTGACAGAAACAATTCACCCCTCCACTTT. Translating it yields CASSLDRNNSPLHF.

The chain couples TRBV24-1 to TRBJ1-5, with 7 bases matching TRBD1. The V segment lost 4 bases and the J segment 2 bases; nucleotides outside the gene matches: 1. CDR1 KGHDR and CDR2 SFDVKD come from the germline V gene. CDR3 size: 14 residues. For the CDR3, the DNA is TGTGCCACCAGTGACAGGGGGGGCAATCAGCCCCAGCATTTT. The encoded protein is CATSDRGGNQPQHF.

The table lists this clonotype with many counts. The J gene is TRBJ2-1, the V gene TRBV30; unclear D gene. The CDR3 has 10 amino acids. V lost 1 base and J lost 12, with 7 bases in between. Germline values: CDR1 GTSNPN, CDR2 SVGIG (reference sequence). This chain's CDR3 is CAWSGVGQFF. The CDR3 nucleotides read TGTGCCTGGAGTGGAGTTGGGCAGTTCTTC. The full variable domain, in which reference TRBV30 and TRBJ2-1 provide the parts outside the CDR3, is SQTIHQWPATLVQPVGSPLSLECTVEGTSNPNLYWYRQAAGRGLQLLFYSVGIGQISSEVPQNLSASRPQDRQFILSSKKLLLSDSGFYLCAWSGVGQFFGPGTRLTVL.

This clonotype was seen a few times. The J gene is TRBJ1-1, the V gene TRBV29-1, with D unclear. The ends were cut back, 4 bases at V and 3 bases at J, with 6 bases in the middle. The germline V gene encodes CDR1 SQVTM and CDR2 ANQGSEA. This CDR3 spans 11 amino acids. The CDR3 here is CSVVVDTEAFF. CDR3 coding DNA: TGCAGCGTTGTGGTGGACACTGAAGCTTTCTTT.

The chain employs TRBV19 and TRBJ1-5, with D maybe TRBD1 (5 bases). The V end lost 5 bases, the J end lost 4 bases, and 12 bases lay between the germline ends. CDR3 size: 14 residues. Germline V gene data show CDR1 as LNHDA and CDR2 as SQIVND (reference sequence). The CDR3 here is CASSVRVTNQPQHF. The CDR3 DNA reads as TGTGCCAGTAGTGTCAGGGTTACGAATCAGCCCCAGCATTTT.

The J gene is TRBJ2-7, the V gene TRBV23-1, with D perhaps given as TRBD1 or TRBD2 (5 bases each). TRBV23-1 is recorded as an ORF, its role being uncertain. There are 16 residues in the CDR3. With 2 bases removed from V and 1 base from J, the gap between germline ends came to 15 bases. The CDR3 region has the DNA TGCGCCAGCAGTCAACTACGAGGGGACGGTTCCTACGAGCAGTACGTC. Protein product: CASSQLRGDGSYEQYV.

This clonotype was recorded a few times. The rearrangement links TRBV5-6 to TRBJ2-7; D is possibly TRBD1 (5 bases). The germline CDR1 and CDR2 sequences are SGHDT and YYEEEE. CDR3 length: 14 residues. Trimming cost V 4 bases and J 3 bases, with 14 bases left between them. CDR3 in amino acids: CASSVGQFNYEQYV. Here the CDR3 DNA reads TGTGCCAGCAGCGTTGGACAATTCAACTACGAGCAGTACGTC.

This CDR3 is CATSRDRGRYEQYF. The DNA of the CDR3 is TGTGCCACCAGCAGAGACAGGGGGCGTTACGAGCAGTACTTC. The chain combines TRBV15 with TRBJ2-7; 8 bases are a match to TRBD1. Germline V gene sequence: CDR1 LNHNV, CDR2 YYDKDF (reference sequence). The CDR3 runs to 14 residues. V lost 0 bases and J lost 4; bases outside the gene matches: 2.

V gene TRBV4-3 combines with J gene TRBJ1-2, with 7 bases aligning to TRBD1. The CDR3 spans 15 residues. Germline assignment: CDR1 LGHNA and CDR2 YSLEER. V shed 0 bases and J 4 bases; nucleotides not matched to a gene: 5. The CDR3 region has the DNA TGCGCCAGCAGCCAAGACGGTACAGGGGTCTATGGCTACACCTTC. Residues: CASSQDGTGVYGYTF.

Within the sample, this clonotype is medium-sized. The J gene is TRBJ2-2, the V gene TRBV24-1; the match to TRBD2 covers 8 bases. CDR3 size: 15 residues. In germline, CDR1 is KGHDR, CDR2 SFDVKD. V dropped 3 bases and J dropped 6; count of bases not matched to a gene: 5. CDR3: CATSDPGLAAGELFF. CDR3 DNA: TGTGCCACCAGTGATCCTGGACTAGCCGCCGGGGAGCTGTTTTTT.

This clonotype was found a few times. J is TRBJ1-5 and V is TRBV7-2; D possibly corresponds to TRBD1 (6 bases). V was shortened by 0 bases and J by 7 bases, with 13 bases between the two germline ends. The CDR3 totals 15 residues. Germline loops: CDR1 SGHTA, CDR2 FQGNSA. The DNA of the CDR3 is TGTGCCAGCAGCTTAGCCTTACAGGGCCGACAGCCCCAGCATTTT. Its translation: CASSLALQGRQPQHF. Full variable domain (remainder filled in from reference TRBV7-2 and TRBJ1-5): GAGVSQSPSNKVTEKGKDVELRCDPISGHTALYWYRQSLGQGLEFLIYFQGNSAPDKSGLPSDRFSAERTGGSVSTLTIQRTQQEDSAVYLCASSLALQGRQPQHFGDGTRLSIL.

This clonotype was counted between two and nine times. The chain joins TRBV2 to TRBJ1-2; D remains ambiguous. Trimming cost V 2 bases and J 0 bases, with 7 bases left between them. This CDR3 comprises 14 residues. The germline gives CDR1 SNHLY, CDR2 FYNNEI. The DNA for the CDR3 is TGTGCCAGCAGTGAAAGGAGACCTAACTATGGCTACACCTTC. Its translation is CASSERRPNYGYTF.

The rearrangement joins TRBV24-1 to TRBJ1-2; no clear D. CDR3 length: 11 amino acids. Trimming stripped 3 bases from V and 4 bases from J, with 2 bases between. Germline V CDR1 and CDR2: KGHDR, SFDVKD. CDR3 sequence: CATSDPYGYTF. The CDR3 DNA sequence: TGTGCCACCAGTGATCCCTATGGCTACACCTTC.